This passage covers 16 T cell receptor beta chains from one sample sequenced in a study of CD8+ T cells in alopecia areata. Extraction of RNA preceded its reverse transcription into cDNA, which served as the sequencing template. Produced via immunoSEQ multiplex PCR; TCRdb's table is partial and in-frame only. The sample has about 120,000 clones; 47% are singletons. Sequenced: NKG2D-low CD8+ T cells sorted from blood. These receptors originate from a human donor with alopecia areata.

This clone was recorded a few times. The chain carries TRBV4-3 and TRBJ2-2; 8 bases agree with TRBD2. With V trimmed by 1 base and J by 6 bases, 7 bases remained unmatched. CDR3 length equals 16 residues. Germline values: CDR1 LGHNA, CDR2 YSLEER. The CDR3: CASSQVAGTGAGELFF. For the CDR3, the DNA is TGCGCCAGCAGCCAAGTAGCGGGAACTGGAGCCGGGGAGCTGTTTTTT.

This clone has just one count. The chain uses TRBV4-1 and TRBJ1-1; a weak D match, TRBD1 (5 bases). Germline lookup yields CDR1 MGHRA and CDR2 YSYEKL. This CDR3 spans 16 amino acids. The V end was cut by 0 bases, the J end by 3 bases, with 14 bases between. The CDR3 reads CASSQEGMGLDTEAFF. The CDR3 DNA is TGCGCCAGCAGCCAAGAGGGGATGGGGCTCGACACTGAAGCTTTCTTT.

This clone was recorded a few times. The chain is built from TRBV5-1 and TRBJ1-5; TRBD1 aligns across 7 bases. J gave up 5 bases and V 0 bases, and 5 bases lay outside the gene matches. Per the germline V gene, CDR1 is SGHRS and CDR2 is YFSETQ. The CDR3 runs to 15 residues. As DNA, the CDR3 is TGCGCCAGCAGCTTGGGACAGGGACGGGATCAGCCCCAGCATTTT. Its translation: CASSLGQGRDQPQHF.

The chain employs TRBV7-9 and TRBJ2-3; 9 bases are a match to TRBD1. Germline assignment: CDR1 SEHNR and CDR2 FQNEAQ (reference sequence). CDR3 length: 15 residues. V lost 4 bases and J lost 2; bases outside the gene matches: 4. DNA of the CDR3: TGTGCCAGCAGCTCGGGACAGGGTATCACAGATACGCAGTATTTT. Translation: CASSSGQGITDTQYF.

The rearrangement links TRBV5-1 to TRBJ2-7; D uncertain. The germline V gene encodes CDR1 SGHRS and CDR2 YFSETQ. Trimming shortened V by 2 bases and J by 6 bases, and 15 bases separated the two germline ends. The CDR3 is made up of 14 amino acids. The DNA for the CDR3 is TGCGCCAGCAGCTTTTCTCCCTCTAAGACCGAGCAGTACTTC. Its translation is CASSFSPSKTEQYF.

This sequence joins TRBV27 and TRBJ2-3; perhaps TRBD2 as D (5 bases). Per germline, CDR1 MNHEY and CDR2 SMNVEV (reference sequence). The length of the CDR3 is 13 residues. Trimming shortened V by 4 bases and J by 4 bases, and 9 bases separated the two germline ends. CDR3: CASSSLASDTQYF. CDR3 coding DNA: TGTGCCAGCAGTTCGCTAGCTTCAGATACGCAGTATTTT.

J is TRBJ2-3 and V is TRBV4-1; perhaps TRBD1 as D (6 bases). This CDR3 contains 13 residues. The germline V gene encodes CDR1 MGHRA and CDR2 YSYEKL. The germline V and J ends were trimmed by 7 bases and 2 bases, with 10 bases remaining between them. The CDR3 here is CASIGQNTDTQYF. The DNA for the CDR3 is TGCGCCAGCATCGGACAGAACACAGATACGCAGTATTTT.

This chain joins TRBV29-1 and TRBJ2-5; tentative D call: TRBD2 (6 bases). Trimming stripped 8 bases from V and 0 bases from J, with 13 bases between. From germline, CDR1 is SQVTM and CDR2 ANQGSEA. This CDR3 spans 13 amino acids. The CDR3 region has the DNA TGCAGCAACCTAGCGCCCGACCAAGAGACCCAGTACTTC. This encodes CSNLAPDQETQYF.

The J gene is TRBJ1-2, the V gene TRBV5-1; D is undetermined. The germline V and J ends were trimmed by 4 bases and 4 bases, with 5 bases remaining between them. The CDR3 length is 11 residues. CDR1 is SGHRS and CDR2 is YFSETQ in the germline V gene. The CDR3: CASSGSYGYTF. Here the CDR3 DNA reads TGCGCCAGCAGCGGGAGCTATGGCTACACCTTC.

The chain joins TRBV7-9 to TRBJ2-7; D may be TRBD2 (5 bases). The CDR3 is 15 residues long. V lost 6 bases to trimming and J lost 0 bases, with 15 bases between them. Germline V gene lookup returns CDR1 SEHNR and CDR2 FQNEAQ (reference sequence). CDR3 region: CASSWDEAGSYEQYF. The CDR3 nucleotides read TGTGCCAGCAGTTGGGATGAGGCGGGCTCCTACGAGCAGTACTTC.

The chain combines TRBV5-4 with TRBJ1-1; possible D gene TRBD1, 5 bases. Germline loops: CDR1 SGHNT, CDR2 YYREEE (reference sequence). This CDR3 has 13 amino acids. Trimming removed 2 bases at V and 8 bases at J, with 13 bases between. CDR3 residues: CASSFGETGEAFF. CDR3 bases: TGTGCCAGCAGCTTCGGGGAAACAGGAGAAGCTTTCTTT.

The J gene is TRBJ2-5, the V gene TRBV6-5, with 7 bases that match TRBD1. The J call could be wrong; TRBJ2-7 is a better fit for the DNA end. The CDR3 consists of 13 residues. CDR1 MNHEY and CDR2 SVGAGI come from the germline V gene. The CDR3 sequence is CASRTGISYEQYF. CDR3 DNA sequence: TGTGCCAGCAGGACAGGGATTTCCTACGAGCAGTACTTC.

This clone was seen a single time. This chain connects TRBV27 to TRBJ1-2; 7 bases line up with TRBD1. This CDR3 contains 11 residues. V lost 8 bases, J lost 6 bases, and 3 bases stayed unmatched. Germline-derived CDR1 and CDR2 are MNHEY and SMNVEV (reference sequence). The CDR3 coding sequence is TGTGCCAGCGGGACAGAAGATGGCTACACCTTC. It encodes CASGTEDGYTF.

The chain couples TRBV27 to TRBJ2-7; TRBD2 agrees at 11 bases. The V and J ends lost 0 bases and 5 bases, in that order; junction bases with no gene match: 6. Germline V gives CDR1 MNHEY, CDR2 SMNVEV (reference sequence). The CDR3 has 16 amino acids. CDR3 coding DNA: TGTGCCAGCAGTTTATCGCTAGCGGGAGGAGGCCACGAGCAGTACTTC. It is translated as CASSLSLAGGGHEQYF.

The V gene is TRBV6-5, the J gene TRBJ1-1; 7 positions agree with TRBD1. CDR3 length equals 15 residues. Germline V gene lookup returns CDR1 MNHEY and CDR2 SVGAGI. V was clipped by 2 bases and J by 4 bases; unmatched bases: 7. DNA of the CDR3: TGTGCCAGCAGTTACGTCCAGGGGGGTGGCACTGAAGCTTTCTTT. This gives the protein CASSYVQGGGTEAFF.

J is TRBJ2-1 and V is TRBV29-1; 7 nucleotides align to TRBD1. The germline V gene has CDR1 SQVTM and CDR2 ANQGSEA. J gave up 3 bases and V 7 bases, and 9 bases lay outside the gene matches. The CDR3 totals 14 residues. The CDR3 region is CSAIDRASYNEQFF. For the CDR3, the DNA is TGCAGCGCAATCGACAGGGCGAGCTACAATGAGCAGTTCTTC.